This T cell receptor beta chain was identified during a study of blood T cell repertoires in COVID-19. The method was immunoSEQ multiplex PCR; TCRdb's version includes in-frame clones alone and lacks a portion of them. Among about 310,000 clones, about nine tenths were seen once, and the ten largest hold approximately 9%. The CDR3 spans 18 residues. Germline CDR1 and CDR2: MGHRA and YSYEKL. The trim removed 4 bases at V and 0 bases at J, leaving 13 bases unmatched. Researchers sorted participants into cohorts using their self-reported clinical history. This clonotype was obtained from a woman aged 18-29 years who had recovered from COVID-19. Sequenced: PBMCs or T cells enriched from blood (not recorded which). The chain recombines TRBV4-1 with TRBJ1-1; 8 nucleotides align to TRBD1. CDR3 amino acids: CASSRTGLMNSMNTEAFF. CDR3 nucleotide sequence: TGCGCCAGCAGCCGGACAGGGCTGATGAACTCCATGAACACTGAAGCTTTCTTT.